This record covers a single T cell receptor beta chain. The sample is drawn from a study of OX40 agonist ivuxolimab in advanced cancers. On the study more broadly: All patients had ivuxolimab intravenously every 2 weeks at 0.01 to 10 mg/kg. There were three patients with partial responses, one having hepatocellular carcinoma and two cutaneous melanoma.

The CDR3 is 16 residues long. The V and J ends lost 3 bases and 2 bases respectively, with 17 bases between them. The germline gives CDR1 ENHRY, CDR2 SYGVKD. The assay was immunoSEQ multiplex PCR, and TCRdb's table has in-frame clones only and misses some. The data show 80,000 or so clones, approximately 90% seen once. The genes are TRBV10-3 and TRBJ2-7; perhaps TRBD1 as D (5 bases). This TCR was recovered from an adult with an advanced solid tumor such as melanoma, head and neck, liver or kidney cancer. The sample was CD4+ or CD8+ T cells sorted from blood, taken in a trial of the OX40 agonist ivuxolimab. The chain's CDR3 is CAISEVRWGGPYEQYF. For the CDR3, the DNA is TGTGCCATCAGTGAAGTTCGTTGGGGCGGACCCTACGAGCAGTACTTC.